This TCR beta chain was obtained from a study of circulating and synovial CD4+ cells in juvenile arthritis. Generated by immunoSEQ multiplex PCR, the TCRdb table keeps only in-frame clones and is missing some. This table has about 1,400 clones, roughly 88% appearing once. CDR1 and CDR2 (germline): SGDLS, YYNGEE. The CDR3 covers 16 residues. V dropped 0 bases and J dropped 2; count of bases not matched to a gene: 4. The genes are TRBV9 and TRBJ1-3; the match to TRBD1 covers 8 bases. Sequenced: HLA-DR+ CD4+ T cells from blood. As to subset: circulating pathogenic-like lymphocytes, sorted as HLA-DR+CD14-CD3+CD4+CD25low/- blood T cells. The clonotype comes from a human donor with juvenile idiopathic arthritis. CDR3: CASSVAQGDTGNTIYF. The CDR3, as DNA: TGTGCCAGCAGCGTAGCACAGGGGGATACTGGAAACACCATATATTTT.